These 14 T cell receptor beta chains came from one sample sequenced in a study of blood T cell repertoires in COVID-19. Using immunoSEQ multiplex PCR, the repertoire was profiled, and TCRdb retains in-frame clones only, with some absent. Of 90,000 to 100,000 clones detected, roughly 87% appear once; the ten largest clones hold about 18%. The sample was peripheral blood. The receptors were sampled from a man aged 80 or over with acute or convalescent COVID-19.

The chain carries TRBV19 and TRBJ1-2; perhaps TRBD1 as D (5 bases). From germline, CDR1 is LNHDA and CDR2 SQIVND (reference sequence). CDR3 length: 15 residues. Trimming took off 4 bases at V and 3 bases at J, with 15 bases between the two ends. The CDR3 sequence is CASSTQGAAYYGYTF. As DNA, the CDR3 is TGTGCCAGTAGTACCCAAGGGGCCGCCTACTATGGCTACACCTTC. The complete variable domain, with remaining parts taken from reference TRBV19 and TRBJ1-2, reads DGGITQSPKYLFRKEGQNVTLSCEQNLNHDAMYWYRQDPGQGLRLIYYSQIVNDFQKGDIAEGYSVSREKKESFPLTVTSAQKNPTAFYLCASSTQGAAYYGYTFGSGTRLTVV.

The rearrangement joins TRBV12-3 or TRBV12-4 to TRBJ1-1; D gene uncertain. The CDR3 covers 13 residues. The germline V and J ends were trimmed by 2 bases and 4 bases, with 8 bases remaining between them. This CDR3 is CASSLKRVTEAFF. The CDR3 DNA follows: TGTGCCAGCAGTTTAAAGAGGGTCACTGAAGCTTTCTTT.

The rearrangement joins TRBV5-1 to TRBJ2-4; TRBD1 matches at 8 bases. V shed 6 bases, J shed 4 bases, and the junction held 12 bases outside the gene matches. From germline, CDR1 is SGHRS and CDR2 YFSETQ. The CDR3 totals 16 residues. The CDR3: CASTEPLTGGKNIQYF. Written as DNA, the CDR3 is TGCGCCAGCACAGAACCCCTAACAGGGGGTAAAAACATTCAGTACTTC.

This chain links TRBV7-2 with TRBJ1-2, with a possible D match to TRBD1 (5 bases). Germline CDR1 reads SGHTA; CDR2 reads FQGNSA. V was clipped by 2 bases and J by 8 bases, with 9 bases between them. The CDR3 spans 12 residues. The CDR3 DNA reads TGTGCCAGCAGCTTACGGAACAGGGGCTACACCTTC. Translated: CASSLRNRGYTF.

The rearrangement joins TRBV9 to TRBJ1-1; D remains unclear. Between the trimmed V and J ends, which lost 1 base and 5 bases, there was a span of 9 bases. The V gene's germline CDR1 is SGDLS and CDR2 YYNGEE. CDR3 length: 13 residues. The CDR3, as DNA: TGTGCCAGCAGCGTATCCACGAGAACTGAAGCTTTCTTT. This gives the protein CASSVSTRTEAFF. The full variable domain, rest sourced from reference TRBV9 and TRBJ1-1, is DSGVTQTPKHLITATGQRVTLRCSPRSGDLSVYWYQQSLDQGLQFLIQYYNGEERAKGNILERFSAQQFPDLHSELNLSSLELGDSALYFCASSVSTRTEAFFGQGTRLTVV.

This rearrangement joins TRBV28 to TRBJ2-2, with D possibly matching TRBD2 (5 bases). In germline, CDR1 is MDHEN, CDR2 SYDVKM. The CDR3 loop spans 15 amino acids. With 4 bases removed from V and 4 bases from J, the gap between germline ends came to 13 bases. DNA for the CDR3: TGTGCCAGCAGTTCGCCTACTAGAACCACCGGGGAGCTGTTTTTT. It codes for CASSSPTRTTGELFF.

DNA of the CDR3: TGTGCCAGCAGTAAGCGGGGGAGCACAGATACGCAGTATTTT. It codes for CASSKRGSTDTQYF. The chain recombines TRBV27 with TRBJ2-3; 8 bases line up with TRBD2. Per germline, CDR1 MNHEY and CDR2 SMNVEV (reference sequence). This CDR3 spans 14 amino acids. The ends lost 5 bases at V and 0 bases at J; junction bases unmatched: 1.

As DNA, the CDR3 is TGTGCCAGCAGTGAAAGCGGGGGGGATCAGCCCCAGCATTTT. Amino acid sequence: CASSESGGDQPQHF. The chain combines TRBV2 with TRBJ1-5; possibly TRBD1 for D (5 bases). The CDR3 runs to 14 residues. The germline V gene encodes CDR1 SNHLY and CDR2 FYNNEI. V lost 2 bases and J 5 bases, leaving 10 bases between the germline ends.

The chain joins TRBV7-8 to TRBJ2-7, with 9 bases lining up with TRBD1. CDR1 SGHVS and CDR2 FQNEAQ come from the germline V gene. V lost 2 bases, J lost 6 bases, and 5 bases stayed unmatched. This CDR3 contains 14 residues. The CDR3 region is CASSLSGTGLEQYF. The CDR3 DNA sequence: TGTGCCAGCAGCTTATCCGGGACAGGGCTCGAGCAGTACTTC. Full variable domain (remainder filled in from reference TRBV7-8 and TRBJ2-7): GAGVSQSPRYKVAKRGQDVALRCDPISGHVSLFWYQQALGQGPEFLTYFQNEAQLDKSGLPSDRFFAERPEGSVSTLKIQRTQQEDSAVYLCASSLSGTGLEQYFGPGTRLTVT.

V usage is TRBV27 and J usage is TRBJ1-5, with 10 bases matching TRBD1. The CDR3 has 18 residues. V lost 5 bases and J lost 4; bases outside the gene matches: 14. CDR1 is MNHEY, CDR2 SMNVEV, per germline (reference sequence). The CDR3: CASSPGQGEPLSNQPQHF. The DNA of the CDR3 is TGTGCCAGCAGTCCCGGACAGGGGGAACCTCTGAGTAATCAGCCCCAGCATTTT.

The chain has TRBV28 and TRBJ2-1; 10 bases line up with TRBD2. The germline CDR1 and CDR2 sequences are MDHEN and SYDVKM. This CDR3 region has 16 residues. J gave up 4 bases and V 8 bases, and 11 bases lay outside the gene matches. The CDR3 region is CASQTSGPTPYNEQFF. DNA of the CDR3: TGTGCCAGCCAGACTAGCGGGCCCACACCTTACAATGAGCAGTTCTTC.

The chain recombines TRBV19 with TRBJ2-1; 10 nucleotides match TRBD2. The CDR3 has 13 amino acids. V lost 9 bases and J lost 8; bases outside the gene matches: 7. The germline V gene encodes CDR1 LNHDA and CDR2 SQIVND (reference sequence). CDR3 region: CASQRGGRYEQFF. The DNA of the CDR3 is TGTGCCAGCCAGCGGGGGGGCCGGTATGAGCAGTTCTTC.

This sequence joins TRBV28 and TRBJ1-6; no reliable D call. Germline V CDR1 and CDR2: MDHEN, SYDVKM. The V and J ends lost 6 bases and 7 bases respectively, with 16 bases between them. This CDR3 is built from 15 residues. This chain's CDR3 is CASSSPQVSNSPLHF. The CDR3 DNA is TGTGCCAGCAGCTCCCCTCAGGTTTCCAATTCACCCCTCCACTTT.

In this sample, this clone turned up once. The rearrangement joins TRBV6-5 to TRBJ2-7; D uncertain. This CDR3 contains 12 residues. Germline assignment: CDR1 MNHEY and CDR2 SVGAGI. Trimming took off 9 bases at V and 2 bases at J, with 11 bases between the two ends. CDR3 bases: TGTGCCAGTGTAGAAGTCGCCTACGAGCAGTACTTC. Amino acids: CASVEVAYEQYF.